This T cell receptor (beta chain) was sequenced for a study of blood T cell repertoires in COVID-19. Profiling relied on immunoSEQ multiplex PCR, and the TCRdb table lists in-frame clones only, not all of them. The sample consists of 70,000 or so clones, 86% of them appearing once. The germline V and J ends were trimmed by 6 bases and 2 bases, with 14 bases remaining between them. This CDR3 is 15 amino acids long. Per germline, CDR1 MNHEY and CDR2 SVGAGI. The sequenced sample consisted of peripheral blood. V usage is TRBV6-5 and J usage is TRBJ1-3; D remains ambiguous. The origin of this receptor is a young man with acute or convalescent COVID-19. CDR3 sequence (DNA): TGTGCCAGCAGCTCCTGGCGGGTGCCTGGAAACACCATATATTTT. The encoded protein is CASSSWRVPGNTIYF.